This T cell receptor beta chain was recorded in a study of cytomegalovirus exposure and HLA in healthy donors (dated by TCRdb to about 2017). Notes on the research overall: According to an earlier analysis of 450 to 650 of the donors, 150 million to 200 million T cells yielded some 120 million unique TCR beta sequences and 276 Gb of sequence data. An early release that covered about 640 HLA-typed donors contained approximately 300 gigabases of sequencing data and 85 million to 100 million unique TCR sequences. The genetic ancestry cluster associated with self-reported Caucasian donors included about four fifths of the 398 genotyped donors. The study aimed to test whether cataloging public T cell receptors could reveal signatures of past pathogen exposure. The study profiled the T cell repertoires of around 700 subjects by immunosequencing and related them to cytomegalovirus serostatus. A separate validation cohort of roughly 130 different subjects was used in addition to the approximately 610-subject first cohort. The study combined high-throughput TCR immunosequencing, statistical association of individual TCRs with disease status, and machine learning to predict cytomegalovirus infection status. To study patterns of TCR occurrence, a later analysis re-analyzed previously published TCR beta repertoires from just over 650 donors and added high-resolution HLA genotyping. Rather than using new phenotypic data, the later analysis identified candidate immune exposures from TCR beta sequences and from how often those sequences occurred across donors. An earlier analysis of some 600 of the donors applied high-throughput TCR beta sequencing to assess whether each TCR beta V gene segment acted as functional or pseudogenic. Donor age, sex, ethnicity and CMV serostatus were compiled together with the repertoire data. A later genetic analysis used genome-wide SNP genotypes for about 65% of the roughly 700 donors, treating that subset as a discovery cohort. All discovery cohort repertoires had been generated using a single sequencing platform. Both class I and class II loci were covered by HLA typing, at four-digit resolution. Typing coverage varied by locus: about 620-630 donors for A, B, C, DRB1 and DQB1; 522 for DQA1; around 610 for DPA1; fewer than 480 for DPB1. A handful of DR-DQ haplotypes were treated as single units for association and clustering because of strong linkage in the cohort. Among 398 genotyped donors of the cohort, an average of 235,054 unique TCR beta nucleotide sequences were sequenced per donor, roughly 20% of them non-productive.

The library was prepared using the immunoSEQ multiplex PCR assay. For the multiplex PCR, a mixture combining 60 forward primers for TCR Vbeta segments and 13 reverse primers for TCR Jbeta segments was used. The CDR3 region of rearranged TCR beta genes was amplified from genomic DNA with a multiplex PCR assay. On the Illumina HiSeq System, the amplified TCR beta libraries were sequenced as 87-base-pair reads. As for the authors' bioinformatics: In a later analysis, some 80 million unique TCR beta chains were counted across the approximately 640 repertoires, and roughly 11 million of these chains were shared by at least two donors. Raw reads were error-corrected and collapsed into unique sequences by a nearest-neighbor algorithm in which closely related sequences were merged to remove PCR and sequencing errors. CDR3 sequences were aligned to IMGT reference sequences to assign V, D and J gene segments. For a sequence to be retained, a match of at least six nucleotides to both a V gene segment and a J gene segment was required. A rearrangement counted as productive if the CDR3 had no stop codons and remained in frame with V and J, and every other rearrangement counted as non-productive. CDR3 was defined according to IMGT convention as the region running from the second conserved V-encoded cysteine to the conserved J-encoded phenylalanine. Sequences without an unambiguous match to a single V gene segment were excluded from the earlier analysis of about 600 of the donors. In an earlier analysis of several hundred of the donors, a V segment was called functional when productive rearrangements were above 56.7%, and segregating when the standard deviation between donors exceeded 5%. To diagnose cytomegalovirus status from the catalog of TCR beta chain sequences, a statistical classification framework was built. V and J gene assignment, in a later analysis, came from comparing TCR nucleotide sequences with IMGT/GENE-DB human TR gene sequences. The TCRdist pipeline was used in a later analysis to assign CDR3 sequences and most-parsimonious VDJ recombination scenarios. In a later analysis, each TCR beta chain was defined by its CDR3 amino acid sequence together with its V-gene family, and reads without a unique V-gene family were excluded. To address suspected cross-contamination and a sequencing artifact, a later analysis removed 592 highly shared, low-generation-probability nucleotide sequences. In a later analysis, a clonal expansion index for each public chain was calculated from normalized within-repertoire ranks of inferred template counts. In a later analysis, generation probabilities were computed using a VDJ recombination model fitted to out-of-frame rearrangements, and the results were checked against IGoR. In a later analysis, hypergeometric tests were used to score TCR-TCR, TCR-HLA and TCR-CMV co-occurrence, with a repertoire-size bias correction applied to TCR pairs. To estimate false discovery rates, a later analysis permuted the HLA or CMV assignments 20 times. In a later analysis, co-occurring TCRs were grouped using DBSCAN, and TCRdist sequence similarity was added for clustering within HLA-allele-positive subsets. Repertoires with fewer than 30,000 or more than 120,000 public chains were left out of co-occurrence clustering, as were five repertoires with anomalous nucleotide sharing. TCRdb retrieved this table from immuneACCESS and kept in-frame rearrangements only. Not all clones are present; in checked studies, unresolved V genes account for under half, and no reason is known for the remainder. For V, J and clone size, that table is used; D and trimming come from the DNA. This sample is represented by about 120,000 clones; 6.5% to 9.5% of them were singletons. 6% to 7.5% of the sample is taken by the ten largest.

Summary of the overall study and its limitations: Immune exposure information for the cohort was limited to CMV serostatus. In vitro tests confirmed that three of the cytomegalovirus-associated TCR beta chains recognize cytomegalovirus antigens. V-gene and J-gene trimming of TCR beta chains was associated with a missense DCLRE1C variant in a later genetic analysis, and the association was replicated in an independent cohort. When HLA alleles, especially DR and DQ, strongly co-occurred, attributing TCR associations to individual alleles was difficult. A cluster of highly shared sequence variants was judged likely to be a technical artifact of the sequencing pipeline. Because the 87-base-pair reads could not distinguish some IMGT-functional V segments, including TRBV6-2 and TRBV6-3, those segments were excluded. Presence/absence analyses assumed roughly uniform sequencing depth across donors, an assumption that may not hold. In a later analysis, around 17,000 TCR beta sequences were associated with specific HLA alleles at a false discovery rate of 0.05. In this cohort, only TCR beta chains were sequenced, and detectable features were limited by the absence of alpha or paired-chain data. A further reported finding was that TCR beta sequences accurately predicted the HLA-A and HLA-B alleles for most subjects in the first cohort. According to a later genetic analysis, donors in an Asian-associated ancestry cluster had fewer N-insertions in productive TCRs than the approximately 630-donor mean. Linkage disequilibrium might explain the correlated functional status among segregating V segments, but an unknown experimental factor could not be ruled out. Cytomegalovirus status was reported to be diagnosed by the classifier with high specificity and sensitivity in both the original and validation cohorts. Most TCR sequences were observed very rarely across donors, whereas some public TCRs were present in many individuals. In a later analysis, TCR association rates were found to vary across HLA loci, with the most associated TCRs seen for DRB1 alleles and the fewest for HLA-C alleles. A later analysis reported that several top co-occurrence clusters appeared linked to parvovirus B19, influenza, CMV and Epstein-Barr virus. An earlier analysis of around 600 of the donors showed that most TCR beta V segments appeared in productive rearrangements either about 87% or about 30% of the time, which broadly matched IMGT annotations. The authors suggested that the approach could potentially be extended to other disease states and immunological phenotypes. Compared with equally common non-associated chains, HLA-associated TCR beta chains in a later analysis were more clonally expanded and had lower generation probabilities. The earlier analysis of approximately 540 of the donors excluded approximately 17 rarely observed V segments, including chromosome 9 orphons, because counts were too low. Because some donors lacked HLA typing at each locus, the association tests relied only on the typed subset. The study listed approximately 150 TCR beta chains as associated with cytomegalovirus. According to a later analysis, most CMV-associated TCR beta chains appeared to be HLA-restricted, and the HLA associations seemed to be driven largely by CMV exposure.

The cohort consisted of 666 healthy bone marrow donors. At the time of sampling, all cohort members were nominally healthy, though unrecorded immune exposures were likely present. The donor tested CMV seropositive, placing the donor among the 289 seropositive members of the cohort. A peripheral blood sample was collected from each donor, and TCR beta sequencing was performed on peripheral blood mononuclear cells. The Qiagen DNeasy Blood Extraction Kit was used to extract genomic DNA from the blood cell samples. On this clone: The antigen it recognizes is unknown. No much larger clone is present one base from it, and per-base qualities are unavailable.

Looking up the germline V gene yields CDR1 KGHSH and CDR2 LQKENI. V lost 3 bases and J lost 9 bases; the stretch between them is 18 bases long. Measured from the cysteine to the phenylalanine, the CDR3 is 16 residues long. The retained sequence is limited to the CDR3, 48 bases, with the frame set at the first base. The V gene is TRBV18 and the J gene is TRBJ1-6, with the D gene not confidently named. Sequenced material: PBMCs. This TCR came from a middle-aged woman in good health and CMV-seropositive. The CDR3 region: CASSPFSASNFSPLHF. The nucleotide sequence is given as TGTGCCAGCTCACCCTTTTCCGCCAGTAATTTTTCACCCCTCCACTTT.